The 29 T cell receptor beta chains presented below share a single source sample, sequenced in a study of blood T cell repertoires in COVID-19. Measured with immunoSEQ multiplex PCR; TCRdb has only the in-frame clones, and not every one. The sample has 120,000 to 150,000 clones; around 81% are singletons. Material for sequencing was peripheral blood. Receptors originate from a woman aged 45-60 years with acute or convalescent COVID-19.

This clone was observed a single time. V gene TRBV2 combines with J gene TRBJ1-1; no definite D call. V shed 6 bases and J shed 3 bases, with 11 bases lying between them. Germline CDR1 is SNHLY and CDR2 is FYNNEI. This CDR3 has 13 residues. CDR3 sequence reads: CASSQAMDTEAFF. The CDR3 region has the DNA TGTGCCAGCAGCCAAGCAATGGACACTGAAGCTTTCTTT.

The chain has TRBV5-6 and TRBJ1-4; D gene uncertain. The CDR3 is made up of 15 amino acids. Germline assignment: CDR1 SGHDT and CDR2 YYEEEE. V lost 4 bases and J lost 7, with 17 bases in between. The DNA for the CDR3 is TGTGCCAGCAGCCCTGGCAGCCCAGGTCTTGAAAAACTGTTTTTT. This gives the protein CASSPGSPGLEKLFF.

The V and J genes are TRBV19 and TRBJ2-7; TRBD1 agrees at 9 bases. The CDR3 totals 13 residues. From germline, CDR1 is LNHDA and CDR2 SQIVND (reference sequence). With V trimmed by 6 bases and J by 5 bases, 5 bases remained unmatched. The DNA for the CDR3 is TGTGCCAGTAGCATACGGACAGGGGACGAGCAGTACTTC. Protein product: CASSIRTGDEQYF.

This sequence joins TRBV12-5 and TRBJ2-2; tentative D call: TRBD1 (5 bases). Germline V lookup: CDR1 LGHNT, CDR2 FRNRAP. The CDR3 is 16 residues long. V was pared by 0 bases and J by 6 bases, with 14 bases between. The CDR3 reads CASGLVLVGRAGELFF. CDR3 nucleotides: TGTGCTAGTGGTTTGGTATTAGTAGGCAGGGCCGGGGAGCTGTTTTTT. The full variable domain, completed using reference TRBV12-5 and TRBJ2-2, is DARVTQTPRHKVTEMGQEVTMRCQPILGHNTVFWYRQTMMQGLELLAYFRNRAPLDDSGMPKDRFSAEMPDATLATLKIQPSEPRDSAVYFCASGLVLVGRAGELFFGEGSRLTVL.

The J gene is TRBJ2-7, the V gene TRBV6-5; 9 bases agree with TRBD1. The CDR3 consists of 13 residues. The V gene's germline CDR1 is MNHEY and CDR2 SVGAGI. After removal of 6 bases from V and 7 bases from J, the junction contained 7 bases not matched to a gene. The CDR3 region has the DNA TGTGCCAGCAGAACAACAGGGGGCGGTGAGCAGTACTTC. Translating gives CASRTTGGGEQYF.

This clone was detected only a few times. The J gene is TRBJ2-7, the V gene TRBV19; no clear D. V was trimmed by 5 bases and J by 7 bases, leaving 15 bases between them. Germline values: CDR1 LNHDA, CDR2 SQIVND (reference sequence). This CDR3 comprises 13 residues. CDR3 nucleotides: TGTGCCAGTAGTCCCTTGGGCCTCGGAGAGCAGTACTTC. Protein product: CASSPLGLGEQYF.

CDR3 nucleotides: TGTGCCAGCAGTGGAGGGATAATACAGGGGGCCAAGGATCAGCCCCAGCATTTT. Translated, it gives CASSGGIIQGAKDQPQHF. The chain recombines TRBV2 with TRBJ1-5; 9 positions match TRBD1. CDR3 length equals 18 residues. After removal of 4 bases from V and 5 bases from J, the junction contained 15 bases not matched to a gene. Per the germline V gene, CDR1 is SNHLY and CDR2 is FYNNEI.

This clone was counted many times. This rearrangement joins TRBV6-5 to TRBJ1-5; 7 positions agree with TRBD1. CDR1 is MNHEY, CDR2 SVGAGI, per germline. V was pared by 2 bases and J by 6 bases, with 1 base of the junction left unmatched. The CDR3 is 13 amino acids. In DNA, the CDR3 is TGTGCCAGCAGTTACGACAGGGTTCAGCCCCAGCATTTT. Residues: CASSYDRVQPQHF.

In DNA, the CDR3 is TGTGCCCTGGGAGGGACAGGGGGTTATCAGTATTTT. Translating gives CALGGTGGYQYF. This sequence joins TRBV28 and TRBJ2-3; 11 positions agree with TRBD1. CDR3 length: 12 amino acids. After removal of 11 bases from V and 12 bases from J, the junction contained 10 bases not matched to a gene. Germline V lookup: CDR1 MDHEN, CDR2 SYDVKM.

The CDR3 reads CASSPFERLQRGTLHF. DNA of the CDR3: TGTGCCAGCTCACCGTTCGAGAGACTCCAGCGGGGGACCCTCCACTTT. The chain combines TRBV18 with TRBJ1-6; a possible D gene is TRBD1 (5 bases). Trimming pared 3 bases from V and 14 bases from J, leaving 23 bases between. The CDR3 contains 16 residues. Germline CDR1 is KGHSH and CDR2 is LQKENI. Full variable domain (remainder filled in from reference TRBV18 and TRBJ1-6): NAGVMQNPRHLVRRRGQEARLRCSPMKGHSHVYWYRQLPEEGLKFMVYLQKENIIDESGMPKERFSAEFPKEGPSILRIQQVVRGDSAAYFCASSPFERLQRGTLHFGNGTRLTVT.

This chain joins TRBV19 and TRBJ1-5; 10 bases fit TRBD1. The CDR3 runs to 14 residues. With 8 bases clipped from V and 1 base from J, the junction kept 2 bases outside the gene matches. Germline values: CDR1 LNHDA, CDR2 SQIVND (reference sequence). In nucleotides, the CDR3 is TGTGCCAGTGGGACAGGGGCCAGCAATCAGCCCCAGCATTTT. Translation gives CASGTGASNQPQHF.

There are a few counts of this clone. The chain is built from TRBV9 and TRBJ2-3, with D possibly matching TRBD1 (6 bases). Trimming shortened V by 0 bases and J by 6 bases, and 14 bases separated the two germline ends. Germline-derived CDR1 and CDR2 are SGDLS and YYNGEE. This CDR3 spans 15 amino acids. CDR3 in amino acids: CASSVVSAGADTQYF. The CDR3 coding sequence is TGTGCCAGCAGCGTAGTGTCAGCAGGGGCGGATACGCAGTATTTT.

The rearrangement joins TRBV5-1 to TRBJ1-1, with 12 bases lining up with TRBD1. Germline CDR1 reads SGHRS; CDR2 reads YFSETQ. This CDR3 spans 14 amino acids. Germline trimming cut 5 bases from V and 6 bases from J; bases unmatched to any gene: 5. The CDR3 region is CASRGDRGLAEAFF. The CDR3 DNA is TGCGCCAGCAGAGGGGACAGGGGGCTCGCTGAAGCTTTCTTT.

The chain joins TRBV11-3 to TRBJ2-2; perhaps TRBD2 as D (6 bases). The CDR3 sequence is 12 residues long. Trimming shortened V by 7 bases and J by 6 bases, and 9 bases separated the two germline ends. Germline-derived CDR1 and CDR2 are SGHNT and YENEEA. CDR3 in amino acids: CASTEGPGELFF. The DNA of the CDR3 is TGTGCCAGCACGGAGGGTCCCGGGGAGCTGTTTTTT.

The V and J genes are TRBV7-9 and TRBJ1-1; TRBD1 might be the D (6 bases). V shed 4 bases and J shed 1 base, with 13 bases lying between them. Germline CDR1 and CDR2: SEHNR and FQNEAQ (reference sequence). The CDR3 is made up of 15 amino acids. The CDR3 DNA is TGTGCCAGCAGCTCGCGGACAGCAACGAACACTGAAGCTTTCTTT. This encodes CASSSRTATNTEAFF.

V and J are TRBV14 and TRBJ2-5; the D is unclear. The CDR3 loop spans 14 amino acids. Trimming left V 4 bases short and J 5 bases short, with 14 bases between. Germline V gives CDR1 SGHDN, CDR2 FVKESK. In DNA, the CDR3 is TGTGCCAGCAGCCGGATGGAAAAGAGGGAGACCCAGTACTTC. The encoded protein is CASSRMEKRETQYF.

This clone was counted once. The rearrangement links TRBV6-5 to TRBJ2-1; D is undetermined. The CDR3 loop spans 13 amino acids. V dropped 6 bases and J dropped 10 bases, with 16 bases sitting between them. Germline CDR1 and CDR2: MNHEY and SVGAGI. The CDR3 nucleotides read TGTGCCAGCAGCCTAGACTTAACTCAGGAGCAGTTCTTC. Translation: CASSLDLTQEQFF.

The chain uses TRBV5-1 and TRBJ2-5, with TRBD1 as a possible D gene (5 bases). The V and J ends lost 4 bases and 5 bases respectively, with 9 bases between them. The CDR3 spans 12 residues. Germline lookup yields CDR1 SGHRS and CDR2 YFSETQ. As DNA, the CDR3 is TGCGCCAGCAGCCTAGGACATGAGACCCAGTACTTC. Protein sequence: CASSLGHETQYF.

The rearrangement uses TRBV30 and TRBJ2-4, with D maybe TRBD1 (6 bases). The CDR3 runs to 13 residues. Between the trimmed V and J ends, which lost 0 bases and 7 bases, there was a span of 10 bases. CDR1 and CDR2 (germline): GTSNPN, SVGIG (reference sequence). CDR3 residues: CAWSVPGVNIQYF. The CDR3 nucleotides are TGTGCCTGGAGTGTACCAGGGGTGAACATTCAGTACTTC.

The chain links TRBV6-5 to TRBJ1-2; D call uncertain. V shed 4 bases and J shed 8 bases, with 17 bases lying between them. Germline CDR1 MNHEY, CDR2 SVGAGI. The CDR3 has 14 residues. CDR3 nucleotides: TGTGCCAGCAGTTTGGCCGGCCTTCGAGGGGGCTACACCTTC. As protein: CASSLAGLRGGYTF.

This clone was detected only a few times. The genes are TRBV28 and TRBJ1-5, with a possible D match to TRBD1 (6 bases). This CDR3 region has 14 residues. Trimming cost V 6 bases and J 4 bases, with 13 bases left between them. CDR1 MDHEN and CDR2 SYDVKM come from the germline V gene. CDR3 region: CASRRQALNQPQHF. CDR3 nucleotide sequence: TGTGCCAGCAGGCGACAGGCTTTGAATCAGCCCCAGCATTTT.

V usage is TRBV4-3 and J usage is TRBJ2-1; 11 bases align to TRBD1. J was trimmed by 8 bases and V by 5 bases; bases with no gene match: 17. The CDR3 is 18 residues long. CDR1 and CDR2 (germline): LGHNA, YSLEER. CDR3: CASSFRAGGQGAIDEQFF. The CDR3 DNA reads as TGCGCCAGCAGCTTCCGGGCGGGAGGACAGGGGGCTATAGATGAGCAGTTCTTC.

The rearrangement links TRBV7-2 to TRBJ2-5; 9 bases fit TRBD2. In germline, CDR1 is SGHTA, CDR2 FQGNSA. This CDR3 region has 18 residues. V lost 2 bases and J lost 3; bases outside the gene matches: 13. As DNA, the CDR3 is TGTGCCAGCAGCTTAAAGATCGTAAGCGGGGGGCTTAAAGAGACCCAGTACTTC. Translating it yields CASSLKIVSGGLKETQYF.

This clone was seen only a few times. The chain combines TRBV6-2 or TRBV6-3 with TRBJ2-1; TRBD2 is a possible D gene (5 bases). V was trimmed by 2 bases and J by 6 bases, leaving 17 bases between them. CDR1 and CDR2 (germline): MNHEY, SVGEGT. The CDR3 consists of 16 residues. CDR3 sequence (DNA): TGTGCCAGCAGTTACGCCCGATCTACTAGTGGCAATGAGCAGTTCTTC. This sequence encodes CASSYARSTSGNEQFF.

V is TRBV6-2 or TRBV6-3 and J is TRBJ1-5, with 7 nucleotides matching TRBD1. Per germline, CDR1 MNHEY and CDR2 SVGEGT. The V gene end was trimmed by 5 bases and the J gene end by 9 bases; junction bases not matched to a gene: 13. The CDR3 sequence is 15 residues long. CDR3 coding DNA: TGTGCCAGCAGTCCCAACAGGGAAGGGGGCGGGCCCCAGCATTTT. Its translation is CASSPNREGGGPQHF.

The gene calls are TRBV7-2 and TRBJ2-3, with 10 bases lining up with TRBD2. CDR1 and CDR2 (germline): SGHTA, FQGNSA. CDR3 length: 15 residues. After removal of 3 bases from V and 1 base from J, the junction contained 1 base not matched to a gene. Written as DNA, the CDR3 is TGTGCCAGCAGCTTTCTAGCGGGGGGCACAGATACGCAGTATTTT. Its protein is CASSFLAGGTDTQYF.

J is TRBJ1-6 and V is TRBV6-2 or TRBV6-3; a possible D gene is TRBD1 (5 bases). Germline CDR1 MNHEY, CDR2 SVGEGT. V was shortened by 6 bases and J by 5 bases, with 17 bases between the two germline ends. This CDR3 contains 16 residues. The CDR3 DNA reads TGTGCCAGCAGCCCTACCCAGGGCGGGGATAATTCACCCCTCCACTTT. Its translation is CASSPTQGGDNSPLHF.

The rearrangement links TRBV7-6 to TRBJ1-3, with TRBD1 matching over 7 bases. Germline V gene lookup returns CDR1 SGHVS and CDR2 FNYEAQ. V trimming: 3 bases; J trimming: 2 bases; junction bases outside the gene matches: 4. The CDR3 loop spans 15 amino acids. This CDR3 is CASSFTTGTGNTIYF. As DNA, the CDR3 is TGTGCCAGCAGCTTTACGACAGGGACTGGAAACACCATATATTTT.

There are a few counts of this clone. CDR3 bases: TGTGCCAGCAGCTGGTGGACAGGGGCCCAATACGAGCAGTACTTC. Translating gives CASSWWTGAQYEQYF. The chain employs TRBV7-2 and TRBJ2-7; 9 bases are shared with TRBD1. Trimming cost V 4 bases and J 4 bases; bases outside gene matches: 8. Germline-derived CDR1 and CDR2 are SGHTA and FQGNSA. This CDR3 spans 15 amino acids.